One and the same sample provided the 9 T cell receptor beta chains below, sequenced in a study of early T cells in non-severe SARS-CoV-2 infection. TCRdb analysed the 5' RACE reads with MiXCR anew, one entry per CDR3 protein. Of tens of thousands of distinct CDR3 sequences in the sample, roughly 9.7% were seen once. The specimen sequenced was whole blood. The receptors originated from an adult who was a healthcare worker with PCR-confirmed SARS-CoV-2 infection or an uninfected control (not recorded which).

There are many counts of this clonotype. The V call is TRBV7-3, the J call TRBJ2-2; 8 nucleotides match TRBD1. V shed 1 base and J 7 bases; nucleotides not matched to a gene: 8. Germline CDR1 SGHTA, CDR2 FQGTGA. CDR3 length: 16 residues. The CDR3 region is CASSLRAGGRSGELFF. As DNA, the CDR3 is TGTGCCAGCAGCTTAAGGGCAGGGGGCCGAAGCGGGGAGCTGTTTTTT.

The chain uses TRBV6-4 and TRBJ2-1; 7 nucleotides match TRBD1. Germline V lookup: CDR1 MRHNA, CDR2 SNTAGT. V shed 4 bases and J 9 bases; nucleotides not matched to a gene: 6. This CDR3 region has 13 residues. The CDR3 bases are TGTGCCAGCAGTGGGACAGGCATAGGTGAGCAGTTCTTC. This translates into CASSGTGIGEQFF.

The table lists this clonotype with many counts. The chain recombines TRBV12-3 or TRBV12-4 with TRBJ1-4, with a weak D call TRBD1 (6 bases). Trimming stripped 6 bases from V and 2 bases from J, with 16 bases between. The CDR3 sequence is 16 residues long. The CDR3 spells CASRNTGPGTNEKLFF. The CDR3 coding sequence is TGTGCCAGCAGAAACACAGGGCCGGGGACTAATGAAAAACTGTTTTTT.

V is TRBV4-3 and J is TRBJ1-2; D is undetermined. The CDR3 runs 18 residues. Germline V gives CDR1 LGHNA, CDR2 YSLEER. The V gene lost 4 bases and the J gene lost 4 bases, with 25 bases spanning the gap. CDR3 protein: CASSPREPGRLGIYGYTF. In nucleotides, the CDR3 is TGCGCCAGCAGCCCAAGAGAACCAGGACGTTTGGGTATCTATGGCTACACCTTC.

This clonotype appeared many times. The chain couples TRBV12-3 or TRBV12-4 to TRBJ1-1; D call uncertain. With 7 bases removed from V and 1 base from J, the gap between germline ends came to 16 bases. CDR3 length equals 15 residues. The CDR3 reads CASTRSGNRNTEAFF. CDR3 bases: TGTGCCAGCACTCGTTCTGGGAACAGGAACACTGAAGCTTTCTTT.

This clonotype has more than one count but fewer than ten. This chain links TRBV5-1 with TRBJ2-5, with 12 bases identical to TRBD2. With V trimmed by 4 bases and J by 2 bases, 3 bases remained unmatched. Per the germline V gene, CDR1 is SGHRS and CDR2 is YFSETQ. The CDR3 is 15 residues long. CDR3 amino acids: CASSGGTSGQETQYF. The CDR3 DNA sequence: TGCGCCAGCAGCGGCGGGACTAGCGGGCAAGAGACCCAGTACTTC.

This clonotype was recorded many times. CDR3 coding DNA: TGTGCCAGCCGCGTTTCCCACGGCTACACCTTC. It is translated as CASRVSHGYTF. This chain joins TRBV28 and TRBJ1-2; no clear D gene. Germline CDR1 is MDHEN and CDR2 is SYDVKM. There are 11 residues in the CDR3. The germline V and J ends were trimmed by 8 bases and 8 bases, with 12 bases remaining between them.

V and J are TRBV28 and TRBJ2-1; D ambiguous. CDR3 size: 14 residues. The V and J ends lost 6 bases and 0 bases respectively, with 9 bases between them. Per the germline V gene, CDR1 is MDHEN and CDR2 is SYDVKM. CDR3: CASRYYSSYNEQFF. In DNA form, the CDR3 reads TGTGCCAGCAGGTATTACAGCTCCTACAATGAGCAGTTCTTC.

On this clonotype itself: A clone one base away is much larger, so this may be a read error. V usage is TRBV11-3 and J usage is TRBJ1-1; a possible D gene is TRBD1 (5 bases). Between the trimmed V and J ends, which lost 0 bases and 10 bases, there was a span of 12 bases. The germline CDR1 and CDR2 sequences are SGHNT and YENEEA. The CDR3 has 13 amino acids. CDR3 in DNA: TGTGCCAGCAGCTTAGAAGCGGGACGGGGAGCTTTCTTT. It translates to CASSLEAGRGAFF.